Listed below are T cell receptor beta chains from one sample, sequenced in a study of PD-1 blockade in classical Hodgkin lymphoma. The protocol was immunoSEQ multiplex PCR, while the TCRdb copy is restricted to in-frame clones and leaves out a portion. This table holds some 17,000 clones, around 75% found once. This specimen was peripheral blood mononuclear cells (PBMCs), taken at baseline. These receptors came from a human donor with classical Hodgkin lymphoma. Both conserved end residues are part of each CDR3. The order of the fields is clone size, D gene, V gene, CDR3 length, J gene, CDR3 DNA, CDR3 protein. The D gene is left open where the match is weak. Where a row states a size, it is once, few, many or the class of an expanded clone; other rows omit it.

-	TRBD2	TRBV18	18	TRBJ2-3	TGTGCCAGCTCACCACTTCCGGGACTAGCGGGAGGAGCTGATACGCAGTATTTT	CASSPLPGLAGGADTQYF
-	TRBD1	TRBV28	14	TRBJ1-2	TGTGCCAGCAAACCCCGGGACAGGGCCTATGGCTACACCTTC	CASKPRDRAYGYTF
-	-	TRBV27	14	TRBJ2-7	TGTGCCAGCAGTTCTTTGACAGAAACCTACGAGCAGTACTTC	CASSSLTETYEQYF
-	TRBD1	TRBV28	15	TRBJ2-1	TGTGCCAGCAGTTCTACCGGGACAGGTCGGAATGAGCAGTTCTTC	CASSSTGTGRNEQFF
-	TRBD1	TRBV19	14	TRBJ1-3	TGTGCCAGTATCCGACAGGGGTATGGAAACACCATATATTTT	CASIRQGYGNTIYF
-	-	TRBV5-4	15	TRBJ1-2	TGTGCCAGCAGCCTGGCATCTTGGGGGGTAAATGGCTACACCTTC	CASSLASWGVNGYTF
-	TRBD2	TRBV7-2	14	TRBJ2-5	TGTGCCAGCAGCGCCGGGGGGGCCCGGGAGACCCAGTACTTC	CASSAGGARETQYF
-	-	TRBV5-6	14	TRBJ2-5	TGTGCCAGCAACTTGGGCCTAGCGAGAGAGACCCAGTACTTC	CASNLGLARETQYF
-	-	TRBV25-1	13	TRBJ1-1	TGTGCCAGCAGCCGAGGGTGGGAAACTGAAGCTTTCTTT	CASSRGWETEAFF
-	TRBD2	TRBV4-3	14	TRBJ2-7	TGCGCCAGCAGCCGGGGACTAGCGGGAGCCGAGCAGTACTTC	CASSRGLAGAEQYF
-	-	TRBV2	12	TRBJ1-5	TGTGCCAGCAGCGAATGGGTTTGGCCCCAGCATTTT	CASSEWVWPQHF
few	-	TRBV2	11	TRBJ2-7	TGTGCCAGCAGTGACGGGTACGAGCAGTACTTC	CASSDGYEQYF
-	TRBD1	TRBV28	12	TRBJ1-2	TGTGCCAGCAGGACAGGGGGAGATGGCTACACCTTC	CASRTGGDGYTF